The entry below gives a single T cell receptor (beta chain) sequence along with its context. The CDR3 contains 13 residues. CDR1 LNHNV and CDR2 YYDKDF come from the germline V gene (reference sequence). Trimming took 1 base from V and 5 from J, leaving 8 bases between them. Original processing notes: The authors estimated nucleated cell counts from reference gene primer amplification. Data came from immunoSEQ multiplex PCR; TCRdb stores just in-frame clones and leaves some out. V and J calls and clone size are copied from that table; D and trimming were computed from the DNA. Among about 110,000 clones listed, 88% were seen once. This record comes from a study of blood T cell repertoires in COVID-19. Study-level information: From the United States, Italy and Spain came samples of acute and convalescent COVID-19. Sources were T cells, B-cell-depleted T cells, or PBMCs; the material itself was cDNA or gDNA.

The material sequenced was peripheral blood. The chain uses TRBV15 and TRBJ1-2, with D perhaps matching TRBD1 (5 bases). This TCR was recovered from a human donor in a cohort sampled during active COVID-19. CDR3 amino acids: CATSRAGVYGYTF. The CDR3 DNA reads TGTGCCACCAGCAGAGCGGGGGTTTATGGCTACACCTTC.